A single sample is the source of the 3 T cell receptor beta chains below, sequenced in a study of blood T cell repertoires in COVID-19. The method was immunoSEQ multiplex PCR; TCRdb's version includes in-frame clones alone and lacks a portion of them. Of about 290,000 clones in the sample, around 90% were seen once. The sample was PBMCs or T cells enriched from blood (not recorded which). The receptor source for this set is a woman aged 40 to 50 who had recovered from COVID-19.

This rearrangement joins TRBV28 to TRBJ1-4; D is uncertain. Trimming stripped 3 bases from V and 3 bases from J, with 14 bases between. The CDR3 is made up of 16 amino acids. CDR1 MDHEN and CDR2 SYDVKM come from the germline V gene. The CDR3 DNA reads TGTGCCAGCAGTTTGGGAGGATGGCGTTCTAATGAAAAACTGTTTTTT. Protein sequence: CASSLGGWRSNEKLFF.

The V call is TRBV9, the J call TRBJ2-3, with 7 positions matching TRBD2. CDR1 and CDR2 (germline): SGDLS, YYNGEE. V was clipped by 3 bases and J by 5 bases; unmatched bases: 0. The CDR3 contains 12 residues. CDR3 sequence (DNA): TGTGCCAGCAGCGCGGGGGGAGATACGCAGTATTTT. This gives the protein CASSAGGDTQYF.

The rearrangement links TRBV5-1 to TRBJ1-2, with 7 bases matching TRBD1. This CDR3 comprises 16 residues. The trim removed 4 bases at V and 4 bases at J, leaving 13 bases unmatched. Germline lookup yields CDR1 SGHRS and CDR2 YFSETQ. CDR3 sequence: CASSLSPGQPSYGYTF. CDR3 coding DNA: TGCGCCAGCAGCCTATCACCGGGACAGCCCTCCTATGGCTACACCTTC. The full variable domain, its missing parts supplied by reference TRBV5-1 and TRBJ1-2, is KAGVTQTPRYLIKTRGQQVTLSCSPISGHRSVSWYQQTPGQGLQFLFEYFSETQRNKGNFPGRFSGRQFSNSRSEMNVSTLELGDSALYLCASSLSPGQPSYGYTFGSGTRLTVV.